The 5 T cell receptor beta chains below were found in one sample sequenced in a study of CD8+ T cells in alopecia areata. RNA was extracted and reverse transcribed into cDNA as the sequencing template. Clones were read by immunoSEQ multiplex PCR, and TCRdb kept only the in-frame ones, dropping some. The sample records around 19,000 clones, around three fifths being singletons. Indicated treatment: oral pan-JAK inhibitor, 5-10 mg twice daily. Peripheral blood, together with lesional scalp punch biopsies, was collected from alopecia areata patients. This sample comprised skin, obtained at week 4, from a patient treated with tofacitinib. The receptors originated from a human donor with alopecia areata.

This chain joins TRBV4-2 and TRBJ2-5; TRBD2 matches at 10 bases. The CDR3 is made up of 16 amino acids. Germline assignment: CDR1 LGHNA and CDR2 YNFKEQ. After removal of 4 bases from V and 14 bases from J, the junction contained 19 bases not matched to a gene. The CDR3 loop is CASSLLRTSGPHEQYF. The CDR3 DNA is TGTGCCAGCAGCCTCCTACGGACTAGCGGACCCCACGAGCAATACTTC.

This sequence joins TRBV7-9 and TRBJ1-2; D remains unclear. This CDR3 has 15 amino acids. Germline V CDR1 and CDR2: SEHNR, FQNEAQ (reference sequence). The V end was cut by 5 bases, the J end by 4 bases, with 17 bases between. CDR3 residues: CASSPRGRAGYGYTF. The CDR3 DNA follows: TGTGCCAGCAGCCCACGGGGTAGGGCTGGCTATGGCTACACCTTC.

The chain joins TRBV28 to TRBJ2-4; a possible D gene is TRBD1 (5 bases). In germline, CDR1 is MDHEN, CDR2 SYDVKM. The CDR3 runs 14 residues. V was clipped by 1 base and J by 8 bases, with 12 bases between them. Here the CDR3 DNA reads TGTGCCAGCAGTTTATTCAGGGATAGAGACATTCAGTACTTC. Translated: CASSLFRDRDIQYF.

V gene TRBV18 combines with J gene TRBJ1-4; D is ambiguous. The CDR3 has 17 residues. Germline values: CDR1 KGHSH, CDR2 LQKENI. Deletions cut 2 bases from V and 0 bases from J, with 13 bases between. The DNA of the CDR3 is TGTGCCAGCTCACCAACAGAGCTCCCTGCAACTAATGAAAAACTGTTTTTT. It translates to CASSPTELPATNEKLFF.

This clone was seen only a few times. V and J are TRBV6-6 and TRBJ2-1, with 11 bases fitting TRBD2. Losses at the gene ends were 8 bases for V and 4 bases for J; bases not matched to a gene: 4. This CDR3 contains 14 residues. Per germline, CDR1 MNHNY and CDR2 SVGAGI (reference sequence). The CDR3 DNA reads as TGTGCCAGCGTAGCGGGGGGGGATTACAATGAGCAGTTCTTC. Translated, it gives CASVAGGDYNEQFF.